By share, the clone carrying this TCR beta chain ranks as medium-sized. No antigen is known for it. The data derive from a study of T cells in localized non-small cell lung cancer. Clones were sequenced by immunoSEQ multiplex PCR, and TCRdb holds only the in-frame ones, with some missing. The sample yields tens of thousands of clones, roughly 87% seen once. Study findings and constraints: Uninvolved nearby lung showed the greatest T cell clonality, exceeding that found in tumor. A median of 57 clones ranked among the top 100 in tumor appeared in adjacent lung. Because only a single region of the tumor was sequenced, heterogeneity remains possible. Patients showing higher blood T cell density tended to see longer overall survival.

Germline V gene sequence: CDR1 SGHTA, CDR2 FQGNSA. The CDR3 runs 15 residues. Trimming removed 2 bases from V and 4 bases from J, with 14 bases in between. This specimen consisted of peripheral blood, obtained before any cancer treatment. This chain joins TRBV7-2 and TRBJ1-1, with D tentatively TRBD1 (6 bases). The TCR sequence derives from a male donor aged 60 or older with stage I squamous cell lung carcinoma. The DNA for the CDR3 is TGTGCCAGCAGCTTATGGCCAGGGGTGGCCACTGAAGCTTTCTTT. Amino acid sequence: CASSLWPGVATEAFF.